These 20 T cell receptor beta chains were all obtained from the same sample, sequenced in a study of T cell responses to AZD1222 COVID-19 vaccine. Sequencing used immunoSEQ multiplex PCR; TCRdb keeps in-frame clones, though not all of them. The sample has 150,000 or so clones; roughly 90% are singletons. Material: peripheral blood, obtained on day 0 of AZD1222 vaccination. The receptor source for this set is an adult in good health.

As concerns this clone: Sequence at one end of the junction differs from germline and may be a read error. V usage is TRBV9 and J usage is TRBJ2-2; 9 bases fit TRBD1. CDR1 and CDR2 (germline): SGDLS, YYNGEE. The CDR3 has 19 amino acids. CDR3 in DNA: TGTGCCAACAGCGTAGGAGGGGACCCCGGGACAGGGCGGACCGGGGAGCTGTTTTTT. Residues: CANSVGGDPGTGRTGELFF.

This chain uses TRBV19 with TRBJ2-2; D is uncertain. Trimming shortened V by 6 bases and J by 3 bases, and 8 bases separated the two germline ends. The germline V gene has CDR1 LNHDA and CDR2 SQIVND (reference sequence). The CDR3 length is 13 residues. The CDR3 DNA reads as TGTGCCAGTAGCTTTGGGTACACCGGGGAGCTGTTTTTT. This sequence encodes CASSFGYTGELFF.

V and J are TRBV28 and TRBJ1-1; unclear D gene. This CDR3 region has 13 residues. V lost 8 bases and J 3 bases, leaving 13 bases between the germline ends. Germline V lookup: CDR1 MDHEN, CDR2 SYDVKM. This CDR3 reads CASFTAEDTEAFF. CDR3 DNA sequence: TGTGCCAGCTTTACCGCAGAAGACACTGAAGCTTTCTTT.

This chain links TRBV28 with TRBJ2-1; D call uncertain. This CDR3 spans 14 amino acids. Germline V gene sequence: CDR1 MDHEN, CDR2 SYDVKM. V lost 8 bases and J lost 3, with 14 bases in between. Here the CDR3 reads CASAAERSYNEQFF. In nucleotides, the CDR3 is TGTGCCAGCGCCGCGGAAAGGAGCTACAATGAGCAGTTCTTC.

The table lists this clone with a few counts. This CDR3 is CASSSGGLNNEQFF. The CDR3 coding sequence is TGTGCCAGCAGCTCAGGTGGCTTAAACAATGAGCAGTTCTTC. The chain recombines TRBV11-2 with TRBJ2-1, with D uncertain. The V end was cut by 4 bases, the J end by 5 bases, with 12 bases between. CDR1 is SGHAT, CDR2 FQNNGV, per germline. The CDR3 runs to 14 residues.

The chain is built from TRBV19 and TRBJ2-1, with TRBD2 identical over 15 bases. The CDR3 extends over 17 amino acids. Germline CDR1 is LNHDA and CDR2 is SQIVND (reference sequence). J was trimmed by 10 bases and V by 5 bases; bases with no gene match: 12. As DNA, the CDR3 is TGTGCCAGTAGTGCCCGAGGACTAGCGGGAGGGCGGCGGGAGCAGTTCTTC. Its protein product is CASSARGLAGGRREQFF.

The rearrangement uses TRBV28 and TRBJ1-2; D remains unclear. Germline V lookup: CDR1 MDHEN, CDR2 SYDVKM. Trimming cost V 7 bases and J 4 bases, with 16 bases left between them. The CDR3 is made up of 14 amino acids. DNA of the CDR3: TGTGCCAGCACCGCACTGAGGGAAGTCTATGGCTACACCTTC. This sequence encodes CASTALREVYGYTF.

This chain links TRBV19 with TRBJ2-2, with D possibly being TRBD2 (6 bases). The germline V and J ends were trimmed by 4 bases and 7 bases, with 19 bases remaining between them. The V gene's germline CDR1 is LNHDA and CDR2 SQIVND (reference sequence). The CDR3 spans 16 residues. DNA for the CDR3: TGTGCCAGTAGTAACCGGGGACTCCCGTACGTCGGGGAGCTGTTTTTT. This codes for CASSNRGLPYVGELFF. The complete variable domain, with remaining parts taken from reference TRBV19 and TRBJ2-2, reads DGGITQSPKYLFRKEGQNVTLSCEQNLNHDAMYWYRQDPGQGLRLIYYSQIVNDFQKGDIAEGYSVSREKKESFPLTVTSAQKNPTAFYLCASSNRGLPYVGELFFGEGSRLTVL.

V gene TRBV18 combines with J gene TRBJ1-6, with 7 positions matching TRBD1. Germline V gives CDR1 KGHSH, CDR2 LQKENI. With V trimmed by 6 bases and J by 7 bases, 12 bases remained unmatched. The CDR3 runs 16 residues. Written as DNA, the CDR3 is TGTGCCAGCTCGACTGCCTACAGGGGAGGCAATTCACCCCTCCACTTT. Its translation is CASSTAYRGGNSPLHF.

The chain has TRBV19 and TRBJ1-1; D gene uncertain. CDR3 size: 13 residues. Between the trimmed V and J ends, which lost 4 bases and 4 bases, there was a span of 10 bases. From germline, CDR1 is LNHDA and CDR2 SQIVND (reference sequence). CDR3 in DNA: TGTGCCAGTAGTACCAACCCTAGCACTGAAGCTTTCTTT. This sequence encodes CASSTNPSTEAFF.

The chain has TRBV7-8 and TRBJ2-7; 8 bases agree with TRBD1. CDR3 length: 13 residues. Germline loops: CDR1 SGHVS, CDR2 FQNEAQ. The ends lost 5 bases at V and 2 bases at J; junction bases unmatched: 2. CDR3 region: CASSRDRTYEQYF. Here the CDR3 DNA reads TGTGCCAGCAGCCGGGACAGGACCTACGAGCAGTACTTC.

The chain couples TRBV11-2 to TRBJ1-6, with a weak D call TRBD1 (6 bases). This CDR3 comprises 16 residues. Germline-derived CDR1 and CDR2 are SGHAT and FQNNGV. Trimming cost V 8 bases and J 0 bases, with 14 bases left between them. In DNA, the CDR3 is TGTGCCAGCGGGAACAGGGTCCTCTCCTATAATTCACCCCTCCACTTT. As protein: CASGNRVLSYNSPLHF.

The genes are TRBV7-6 and TRBJ2-2, with TRBD2 matching over 11 bases. The CDR3 is 16 amino acids. Germline CDR1 reads SGHVS; CDR2 reads FNYEAQ. With 4 bases clipped from V and 5 bases from J, the junction kept 6 bases outside the gene matches. The CDR3 region has the DNA TGTGCCAGCAGCTCCACTAGCGGGAGTTCGACCGGGGAGCTGTTTTTT. Its protein is CASSSTSGSSTGELFF. Complete variable domain (other parts from reference TRBV7-6 and TRBJ2-2): GAGVSQSPRYKVTKRGQDVALRCDPISGHVSLYWYRQALGQGPEFLTYFNYEAQQDKSGLPNDRFSAERPEGSISTLTIQRTEQRDSAMYRCASSSTSGSSTGELFFGEGSRLTVL.

This chain joins TRBV5-1 and TRBJ1-5, with D perhaps matching TRBD1 (6 bases). The V and J ends lost 0 bases and 0 bases respectively, with 7 bases between them. This CDR3 contains 15 residues. CDR1 and CDR2 from the germline V gene are SGHRS and YFSETQ. CDR3 region: CASSLVGASNQPQHF. CDR3 nucleotides: TGCGCCAGCAGCTTGGTGGGGGCTAGCAATCAGCCCCAGCATTTT.

This clone was observed once. V gene TRBV21-1 combines with J gene TRBJ1-5. TRBV21-1 is listed as a pseudogene. There are 14 residues in the CDR3. CDR3 protein: CAVRGFYSNQPQHF. The CDR3 region has the DNA TGTGCCGTGAGAGGGTTCTATAGCAATCAGCCCCAGCATTTT.

The rearrangement uses TRBV30 and TRBJ2-1; the match to TRBD1 covers 9 bases. The trim removed 0 bases at V and 4 bases at J, leaving 13 bases unmatched. The CDR3 spans 18 residues. Germline-derived CDR1 and CDR2 are GTSNPN and SVGIG (reference sequence). DNA for the CDR3: TGTGCCTGGAGTGTCCGGGACAGGGTACTCGGGGGATACAATGAGCAGTTCTTC. It encodes CAWSVRDRVLGGYNEQFF.

V is TRBV19 and J is TRBJ2-1; D is uncertain. The CDR3 covers 13 residues. The V end lost 3 bases, the J end lost 5 bases, and 8 bases lay between the germline ends. Germline V gives CDR1 LNHDA, CDR2 SQIVND (reference sequence). This CDR3 is CASSISSNNEQFF. CDR3 coding DNA: TGTGCCAGTAGTATCTCTTCCAACAATGAGCAGTTCTTC.

The chain has TRBV4-3 and TRBJ2-1, with 10 bases identical to TRBD2. The CDR3 spans 16 residues. Germline assignment: CDR1 LGHNA and CDR2 YSLEER. V was pared by 0 bases and J by 8 bases, with 7 bases of the junction left unmatched. CDR3 in DNA: TGCGCCAGCAGCCAAGATCGGCTAGCGGGAGCTGATGAGCAGTTCTTC. This translates into CASSQDRLAGADEQFF.

The V and J genes are TRBV11-3 and TRBJ2-7; D is ambiguous. Germline CDR1 SGHNT, CDR2 YENEEA. Trimming removed 3 bases at V and 6 bases at J, with 12 bases between. The CDR3 loop spans 13 amino acids. The CDR3 is CASSFPSSAEQYF. As DNA, the CDR3 is TGTGCCAGCAGCTTTCCCTCGTCGGCCGAGCAGTACTTC.

This clone came up once. V gene TRBV27 combines with J gene TRBJ1-1; D gene ambiguous. The germline V gene has CDR1 MNHEY and CDR2 SMNVEV (reference sequence). The germline V and J ends were trimmed by 6 bases and 5 bases, with 13 bases remaining between them. The CDR3 is 13 amino acids. The CDR3 loop is CASRISRNTEAFF. In DNA form, the CDR3 reads TGTGCCAGCAGAATAAGCAGGAATACTGAAGCTTTCTTT.